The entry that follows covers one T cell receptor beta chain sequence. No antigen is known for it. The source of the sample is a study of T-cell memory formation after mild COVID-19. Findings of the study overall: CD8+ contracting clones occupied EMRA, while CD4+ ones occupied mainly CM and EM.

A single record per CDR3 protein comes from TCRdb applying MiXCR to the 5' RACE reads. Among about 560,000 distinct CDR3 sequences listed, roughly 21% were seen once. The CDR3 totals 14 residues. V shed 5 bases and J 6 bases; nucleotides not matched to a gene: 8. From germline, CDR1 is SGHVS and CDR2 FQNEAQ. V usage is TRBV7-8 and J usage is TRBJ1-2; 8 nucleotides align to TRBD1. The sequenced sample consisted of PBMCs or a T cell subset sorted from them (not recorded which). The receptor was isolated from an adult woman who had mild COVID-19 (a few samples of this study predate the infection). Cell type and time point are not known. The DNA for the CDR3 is TGTGCCAGCAGCCCGACCCCGGACAGGGATGGCTACACCTTC. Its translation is CASSPTPDRDGYTF.